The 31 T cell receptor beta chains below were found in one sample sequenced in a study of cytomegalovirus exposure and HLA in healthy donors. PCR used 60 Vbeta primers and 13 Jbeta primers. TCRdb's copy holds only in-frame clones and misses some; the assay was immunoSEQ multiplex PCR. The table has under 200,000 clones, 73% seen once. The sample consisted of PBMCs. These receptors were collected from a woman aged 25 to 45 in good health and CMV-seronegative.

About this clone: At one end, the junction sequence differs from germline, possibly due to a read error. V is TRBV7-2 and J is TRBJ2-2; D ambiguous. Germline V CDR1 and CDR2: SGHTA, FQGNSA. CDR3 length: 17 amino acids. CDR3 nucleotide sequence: TGTGCCAGCAGCATGAGACCCCCAGGTGGGTCCACCAGGGAGCTGTTTTTT. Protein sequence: CASSMRPPGGSTRELFF.

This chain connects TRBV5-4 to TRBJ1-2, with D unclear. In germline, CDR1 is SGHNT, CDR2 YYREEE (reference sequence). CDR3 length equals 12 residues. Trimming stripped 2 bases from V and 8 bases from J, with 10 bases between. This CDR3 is CASSFDWRGYTF. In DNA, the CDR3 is TGTGCCAGCAGCTTTGACTGGAGGGGCTACACCTTC.

DNA of the CDR3: TGTGCCAGCAGTGAGACAGGGGTCTATGGCTACACCTTC. It encodes CASSETGVYGYTF. V gene TRBV6-5 combines with J gene TRBJ1-2; the match to TRBD1 covers 8 bases. CDR3 length equals 13 residues. Looked up from germline, CDR1 is MNHEY and CDR2 is SVGAGI. Trimming removed 5 bases from V and 4 bases from J; junction bases left unmatched: 3.

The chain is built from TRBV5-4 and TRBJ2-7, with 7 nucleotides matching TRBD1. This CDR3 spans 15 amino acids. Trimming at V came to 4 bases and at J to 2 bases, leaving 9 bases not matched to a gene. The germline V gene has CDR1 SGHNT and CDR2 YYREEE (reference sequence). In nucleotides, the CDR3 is TGTGCCAGCAGCCCCGGGACAGATCAACCCTACGAGCAGTACTTC. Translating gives CASSPGTDQPYEQYF.

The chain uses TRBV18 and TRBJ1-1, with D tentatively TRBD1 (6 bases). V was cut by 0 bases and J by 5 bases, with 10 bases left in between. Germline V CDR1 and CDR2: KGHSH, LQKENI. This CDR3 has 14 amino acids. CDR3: CASSPPTQGTEAFF. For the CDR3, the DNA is TGTGCCAGCTCACCACCTACCCAGGGGACTGAAGCTTTCTTT. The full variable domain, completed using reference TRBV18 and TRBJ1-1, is NAGVMQNPRHLVRRRGQEARLRCSPMKGHSHVYWYRQLPEEGLKFMVYLQKENIIDESGMPKERFSAEFPKEGPSILRIQQVVRGDSAAYFCASSPPTQGTEAFFGQGTRLTVV.

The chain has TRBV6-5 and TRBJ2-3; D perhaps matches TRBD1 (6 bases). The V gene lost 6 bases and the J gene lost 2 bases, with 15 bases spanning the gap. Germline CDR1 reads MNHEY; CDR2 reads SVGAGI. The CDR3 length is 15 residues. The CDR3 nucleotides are TGTGCCAGCAGAGGGACACGGATCGACACAGATACGCAGTATTTT. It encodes CASRGTRIDTDTQYF.

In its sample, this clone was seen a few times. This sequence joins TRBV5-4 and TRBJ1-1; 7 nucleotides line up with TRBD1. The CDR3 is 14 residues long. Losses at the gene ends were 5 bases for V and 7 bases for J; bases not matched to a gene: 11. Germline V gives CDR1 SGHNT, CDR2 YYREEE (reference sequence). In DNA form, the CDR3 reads TGTGCCAGCAGATTCGGACAGGACGGGGGTGAAGCTTTCTTT. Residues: CASRFGQDGGEAFF.

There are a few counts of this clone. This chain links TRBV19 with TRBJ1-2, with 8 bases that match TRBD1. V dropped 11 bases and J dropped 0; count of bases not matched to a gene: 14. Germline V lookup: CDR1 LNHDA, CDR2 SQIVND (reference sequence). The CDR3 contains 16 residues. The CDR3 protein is CASLDPGTGTNYGYTF. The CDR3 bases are TGTGCCTCTCTAGACCCCGGGACAGGCACTAACTATGGCTACACCTTC.

CDR3 DNA: TGTGCCAGCAGCCCGGAACAGGGGAGCAATCAGCCCCAGCATTTT. It encodes CASSPEQGSNQPQHF. The V and J genes are TRBV9 and TRBJ1-5; TRBD1 agrees at 7 bases. The CDR3 totals 15 residues. The V gene end was trimmed by 4 bases and the J gene end by 1 base; junction bases not matched to a gene: 5. Looked up from germline, CDR1 is SGDLS and CDR2 is YYNGEE.

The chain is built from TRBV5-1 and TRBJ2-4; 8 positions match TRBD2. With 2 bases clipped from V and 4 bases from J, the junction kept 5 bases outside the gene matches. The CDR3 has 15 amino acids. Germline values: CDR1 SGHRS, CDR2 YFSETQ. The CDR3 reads CASSLDGGGKNIQYF. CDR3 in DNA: TGCGCCAGCAGCTTAGACGGGGGGGGGAAAAACATTCAGTACTTC.

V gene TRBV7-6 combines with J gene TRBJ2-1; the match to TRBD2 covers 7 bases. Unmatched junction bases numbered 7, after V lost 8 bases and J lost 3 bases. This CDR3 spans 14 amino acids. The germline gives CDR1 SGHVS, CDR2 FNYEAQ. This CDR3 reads CASLRGGGYNEQFF. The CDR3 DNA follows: TGTGCCAGCCTTCGCGGGGGAGGCTACAATGAGCAGTTCTTC.

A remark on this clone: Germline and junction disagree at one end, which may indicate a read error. CDR3 DNA: TGTGCCAGCAGGGAGACTTCCTCCGAGCAGTACTTC. Residues: CASRETSSEQYF. The chain has TRBV7-9 and TRBJ2-7, with D unclear. This CDR3 is 12 amino acids long. Germline CDR1 SEHNR, CDR2 FQNEAQ (reference sequence).

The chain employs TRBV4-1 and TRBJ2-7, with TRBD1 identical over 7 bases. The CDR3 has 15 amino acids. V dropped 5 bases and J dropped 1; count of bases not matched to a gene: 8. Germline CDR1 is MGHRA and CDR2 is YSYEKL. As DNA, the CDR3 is TGCGCCAGCAGCTACCGGGACAGTACGTCCTACGAGCAGTACTTC. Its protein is CASSYRDSTSYEQYF.

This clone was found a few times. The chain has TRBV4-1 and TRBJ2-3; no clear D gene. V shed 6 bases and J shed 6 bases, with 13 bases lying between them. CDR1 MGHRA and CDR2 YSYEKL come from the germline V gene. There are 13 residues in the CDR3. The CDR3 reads CASSREARDTQYF. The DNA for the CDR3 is TGCGCCAGCAGTCGCGAAGCCCGGGATACGCAGTATTTT.

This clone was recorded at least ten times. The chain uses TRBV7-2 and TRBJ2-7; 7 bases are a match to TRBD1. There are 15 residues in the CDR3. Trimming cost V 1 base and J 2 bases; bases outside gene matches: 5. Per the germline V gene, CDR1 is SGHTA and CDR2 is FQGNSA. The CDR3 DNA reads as TGTGCCAGCAGCTTAGAGAGACAGGGAGCCTACGAGCAGTACTTC. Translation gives CASSLERQGAYEQYF.

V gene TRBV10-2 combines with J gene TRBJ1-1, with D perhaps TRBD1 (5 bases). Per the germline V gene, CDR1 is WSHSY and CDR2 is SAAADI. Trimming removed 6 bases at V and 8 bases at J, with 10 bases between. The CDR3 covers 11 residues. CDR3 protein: CASRVGGEAFF. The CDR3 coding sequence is TGCGCCAGCAGGGTCGGGGGGGAAGCTTTCTTT.

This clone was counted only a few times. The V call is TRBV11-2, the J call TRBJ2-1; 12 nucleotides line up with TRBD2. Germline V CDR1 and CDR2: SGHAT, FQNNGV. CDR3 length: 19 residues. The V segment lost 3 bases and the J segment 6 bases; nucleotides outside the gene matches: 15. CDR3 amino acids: CASSFPEHLAGGPFNEQFF. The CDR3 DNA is TGTGCCAGCAGCTTCCCCGAACACCTAGCGGGAGGGCCTTTCAATGAGCAGTTCTTC.

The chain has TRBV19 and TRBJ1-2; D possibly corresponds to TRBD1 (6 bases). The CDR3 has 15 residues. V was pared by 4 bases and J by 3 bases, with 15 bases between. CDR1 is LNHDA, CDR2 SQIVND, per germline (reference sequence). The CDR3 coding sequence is TGTGCCAGTAGTACCCTCGGGGGGCTGGACTATGGCTACACCTTC. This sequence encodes CASSTLGGLDYGYTF.

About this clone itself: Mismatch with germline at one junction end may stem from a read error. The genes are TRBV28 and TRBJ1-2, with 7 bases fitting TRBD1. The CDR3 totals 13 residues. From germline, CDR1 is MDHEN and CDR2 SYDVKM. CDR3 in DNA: TGCCTTACTTACGACAGGGCCGACTATGGCTACACCTTC. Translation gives CLTYDRADYGYTF.

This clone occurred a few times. The CDR3 protein is CATSREGSGNTGELFF. In DNA, the CDR3 is TGTGCCACCAGCAGAGAAGGTAGCGGGAACACCGGGGAGCTGTTTTTT. V gene TRBV15 combines with J gene TRBJ2-2; D might be TRBD2 (6 bases). V lost 0 bases, J lost 1 base, and 9 bases lay in between. The CDR3 loop spans 16 amino acids. Germline CDR1 reads LNHNV; CDR2 reads YYDKDF (reference sequence). The entire variable domain, with the rest obtained from reference TRBV15 and TRBJ2-2, is as follows: DAMVIQNPRYQVTQFGKPVTLSCSQTLNHNVMYWYQQKSSQAPKLLFHYYDKDFNNEADTPDNFQSRRPNTSFCFLDIRSPGLGDTAMYLCATSREGSGNTGELFFGEGSRLTVL.

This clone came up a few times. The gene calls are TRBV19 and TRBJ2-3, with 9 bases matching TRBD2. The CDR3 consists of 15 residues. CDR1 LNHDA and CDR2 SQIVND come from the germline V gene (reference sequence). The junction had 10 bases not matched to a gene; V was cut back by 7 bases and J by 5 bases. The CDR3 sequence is CASKVGNSGGDTQYF. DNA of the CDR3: TGTGCCAGTAAAGTTGGGAATAGCGGGGGAGATACGCAGTATTTT.

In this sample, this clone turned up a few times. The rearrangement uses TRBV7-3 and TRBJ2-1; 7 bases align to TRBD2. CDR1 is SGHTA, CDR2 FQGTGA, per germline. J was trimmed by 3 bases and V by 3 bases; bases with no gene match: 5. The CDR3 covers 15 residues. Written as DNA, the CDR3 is TGTGCCAGCAGCTTTGGCGGGAGCTTCTACAATGAGCAGTTCTTC. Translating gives CASSFGGSFYNEQFF.

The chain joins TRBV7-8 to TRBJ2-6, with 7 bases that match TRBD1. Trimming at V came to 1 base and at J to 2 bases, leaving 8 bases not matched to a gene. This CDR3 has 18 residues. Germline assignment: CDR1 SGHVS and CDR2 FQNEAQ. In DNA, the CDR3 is TGTGCCAGCAGCTTAGGGCCCCCCACAGGGGCTGGGGCCAACGTCCTGACTTTC. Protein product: CASSLGPPTGAGANVLTF.

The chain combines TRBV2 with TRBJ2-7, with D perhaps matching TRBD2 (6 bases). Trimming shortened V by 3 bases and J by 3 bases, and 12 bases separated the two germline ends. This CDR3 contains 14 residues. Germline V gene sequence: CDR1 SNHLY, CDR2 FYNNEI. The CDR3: CASSERDWDYEQYF. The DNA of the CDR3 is TGTGCCAGCAGTGAGAGGGACTGGGACTACGAGCAGTACTTC.

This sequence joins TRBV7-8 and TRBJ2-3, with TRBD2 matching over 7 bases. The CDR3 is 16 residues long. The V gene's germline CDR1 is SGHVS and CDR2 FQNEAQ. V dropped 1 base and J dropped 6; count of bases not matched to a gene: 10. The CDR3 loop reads CASSLGMRERTDTQYF. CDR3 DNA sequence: TGTGCCAGCAGCTTAGGGATGCGGGAGCGGACGGATACGCAGTATTTT.

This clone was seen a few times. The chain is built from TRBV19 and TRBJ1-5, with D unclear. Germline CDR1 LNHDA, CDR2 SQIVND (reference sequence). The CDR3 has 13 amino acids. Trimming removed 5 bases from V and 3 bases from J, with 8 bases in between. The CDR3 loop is CASSGQTNQPQHF. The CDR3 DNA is TGTGCCAGTAGTGGGCAGACCAATCAGCCCCAGCATTTT.

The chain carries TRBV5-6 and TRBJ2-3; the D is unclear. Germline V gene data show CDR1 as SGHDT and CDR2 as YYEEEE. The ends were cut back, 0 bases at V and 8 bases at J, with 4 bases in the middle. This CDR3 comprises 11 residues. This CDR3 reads CASSLGSTQYF. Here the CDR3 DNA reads TGTGCCAGCAGCTTGGGTAGTACGCAGTATTTT.

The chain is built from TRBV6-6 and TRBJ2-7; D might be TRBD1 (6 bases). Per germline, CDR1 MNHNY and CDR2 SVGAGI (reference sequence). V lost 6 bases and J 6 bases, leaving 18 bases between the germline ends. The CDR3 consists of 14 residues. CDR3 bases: TGTGCCAGCAGAACGGGGCAGGGGCGAGGCGAGCAGTACTTC. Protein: CASRTGQGRGEQYF.

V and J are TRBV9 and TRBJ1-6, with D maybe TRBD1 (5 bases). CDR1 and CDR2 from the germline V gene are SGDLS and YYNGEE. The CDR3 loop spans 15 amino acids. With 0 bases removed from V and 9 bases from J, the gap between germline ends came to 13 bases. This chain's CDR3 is CASSVDGRVASPLHF. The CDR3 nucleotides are TGTGCCAGCAGCGTAGACGGCAGGGTGGCTTCACCCCTCCACTTT.

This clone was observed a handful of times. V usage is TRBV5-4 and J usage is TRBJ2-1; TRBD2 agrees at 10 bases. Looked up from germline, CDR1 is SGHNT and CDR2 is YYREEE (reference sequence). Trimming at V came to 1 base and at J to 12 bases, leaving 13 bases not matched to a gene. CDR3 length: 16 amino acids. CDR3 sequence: CASSLYGTSALTRQFF. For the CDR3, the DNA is TGTGCCAGCAGCTTGTATGGGACTAGCGCCCTAACCAGGCAGTTCTTC.

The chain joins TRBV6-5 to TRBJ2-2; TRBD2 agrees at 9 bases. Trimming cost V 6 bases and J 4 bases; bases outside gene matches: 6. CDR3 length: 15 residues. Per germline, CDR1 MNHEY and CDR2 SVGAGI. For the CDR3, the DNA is TGTGCCAGCAGCGAAATACTAGCGGGCACCGGGGAGCTGTTTTTT. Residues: CASSEILAGTGELFF.